The present T cell receptor beta chain was sequenced within a study of blood T cell repertoires in COVID-19. Study-wide background: Samples of COVID-19 (acute and convalescent) were obtained from the United States, Italy and Spain.

The CDR3 is 16 amino acids. Germline V lookup: CDR1 MNHEY, CDR2 SMNVEV (reference sequence). Germline trimming cut 6 bases from V and 1 base from J; bases unmatched to any gene: 10. Method: immunoSEQ multiplex PCR; TCRdb's copy keeps in-frame clones and lacks some. The repertoire holds around 270,000 clones, 88% seen once, with about 4.1% in the top ten. Sequencing was carried out using peripheral blood. V is TRBV27 and J is TRBJ2-5; TRBD1 matches 8 bases. The receptor comes from a man aged 55 to 70 who had recovered from COVID-19. CDR3 sequence: CASRLTTGARQETQYF. The CDR3 region has the DNA TGTGCCAGCAGACTCACGACAGGGGCCCGCCAAGAGACCCAGTACTTC.